Each of the 27 T cell receptor beta chains below was sequenced from the same sample in a study of Graves' ophthalmopathy and Graves' hyperthyroidism. As the template, RNA transcripts were used to amplify TCR beta CDR3 regions. Amplification began with first-round RT-PCR using HTBI primers, then second-round multiplex PCR was performed. TCRdb re-derived calls from the multiplex PCR reads in MiXCR, one entry per CDR3 protein. The data contain some 390,000 distinct CDR3 sequences, roughly 18% of them singletons. Sequencing was performed on peripheral blood. The receptors here all came from a woman aged 18-29 years with Graves' ophthalmopathy.

This clonotype has a handful of counts. Given a much more abundant clone one base away, this may be a read error. The chain combines TRBV10-1 with TRBJ1-6; tentative D call: TRBD1 (6 bases). CDR3 length: 14 amino acids. Germline V gene data show CDR1 as WNHNN and CDR2 as SYGVQD (reference sequence). Trimming left V 2 bases short and J 10 bases short, with 12 bases between. The CDR3 spells CASSETGMDSPLHF. The CDR3 DNA is TGCGCCAGCAGTGAGACAGGGATGGACTCACCCCTCCACTTT.

This clonotype was observed at least ten times. J is TRBJ2-2 and V is TRBV12-3 or TRBV12-4; 10 nucleotides align to TRBD2. The CDR3 has 19 amino acids. With 2 bases clipped from V and 0 bases from J, the junction kept 9 bases outside the gene matches. CDR3 DNA sequence: TGTGCCAGCAGTTTATCGACTAGCGGGCCGTTCGCGAACACCGGGGAGCTGTTTTTT. Translating gives CASSLSTSGPFANTGELFF.

This clonotype was seen repeatedly, ten times or more. The chain has TRBV7-9 and TRBJ1-5; the D gene is possibly TRBD1 (5 bases). Germline V gene data show CDR1 as SEHNR and CDR2 as FQNEAQ (reference sequence). CDR3 size: 14 residues. V was shortened by 5 bases and J by 4 bases, with 12 bases between the two germline ends. The CDR3 DNA sequence: TGTGCCAGCAGCCACCCGGGGACTAATCAGCCCCAGCATTTT. It codes for CASSHPGTNQPQHF.

This clonotype came up many times. Since a much larger clone is just one base distant, this may be a read error. The gene calls are TRBV7-6 and TRBJ2-5; the D call may be TRBD1 or TRBD2 (5 bases each). The CDR3 runs 14 residues. V was pared by 1 base and J by 0 bases, with 6 bases between. In germline, CDR1 is SGHVS, CDR2 FNYEAQ. The DNA for the CDR3 is TGTGCCAGCAGCTTAGGGGGGAACCAAGAGACCCAGTACTTC. It codes for CASSLGGNQETQYF.

This clonotype was seen a few times. V is TRBV9 and J is TRBJ1-6; the match to TRBD1 covers 9 bases. From germline, CDR1 is SGDLS and CDR2 YYNGEE. V dropped 3 bases and J dropped 0; count of bases not matched to a gene: 10. The CDR3 runs to 19 residues. CDR3 protein: CASSARGTGTASYNSPLHF. CDR3 nucleotides: TGTGCCAGCAGCGCGAGGGGGACAGGGACCGCCTCCTATAATTCACCCCTCCACTTT. The variable domain in full, with the rest retrieved from reference TRBV9 and TRBJ1-6, is DSGVTQTPKHLITATGQRVTLRCSPRSGDLSVYWYQQSLDQGLQFLIQYYNGEERAKGNILERFSAQQFPDLHSELNLSSLELGDSALYFCASSARGTGTASYNSPLHFGNGTRLTVT.

The rearrangement links TRBV6-1 to TRBJ2-5; D is perhaps TRBD1 (5 bases). The CDR3 is 12 amino acids. V lost 6 bases to trimming and J lost 9 bases, with 14 bases between them. Germline CDR1 and CDR2: MNHNS and SASEGT. The CDR3, as DNA: TGTGCCAGCAGCGACGCTCCCAGGGCCCAGTACTTC. This codes for CASSDAPRAQYF.

This clonotype was observed many times. The V gene is TRBV11-1, the J gene TRBJ2-7; D might be TRBD2 (5 bases). V lost 1 base and J 4 bases, leaving 8 bases between the germline ends. This CDR3 comprises 13 residues. Germline loops: CDR1 SGHAT, CDR2 FQDESV (reference sequence). The CDR3 region has the DNA TGTGCCAGCAGCTTAGAGCGGAGGTACGAGCAGTACTTC. Amino acids: CASSLERRYEQYF. Based on the CDR3 plus reference TRBV11-1 and TRBJ2-7, the full variable domain is EAEVAQSPRYKITEKSQAVAFWCDPISGHATLYWYRQILGQGPELLVQFQDESVVDDSQLPKDRFSAERLKGVDSTLKIQPAELGDSAMYLCASSLERRYEQYFGPGTRLTVT.

This clonotype was detected many times. The chain couples TRBV7-2 to TRBJ1-1; 9 positions match TRBD1. The CDR3 covers 16 residues. The V gene end was trimmed by 5 bases and the J gene end by 4 bases; junction bases not matched to a gene: 11. The germline V gene encodes CDR1 SGHTA and CDR2 FQGNSA. Here the CDR3 reads CASSNPGTGWATEAFF. CDR3 in DNA: TGTGCCAGCAGCAACCCCGGGACAGGGTGGGCCACTGAAGCTTTCTTT.

This clonotype was seen at least ten times. J is TRBJ2-7 and V is TRBV20-1; D may match TRBD1 or TRBD2 (5 bases each). V was cut by 8 bases and J by 3 bases, with 11 bases left in between. Looked up from germline, CDR1 is DFQATT and CDR2 is SNEGSKA (reference sequence). CDR3 length equals 11 residues. The CDR3 region is CSSSGRYEQYF. In DNA, the CDR3 is TGCAGTTCCTCGGGGCGCTACGAGCAGTACTTC.

This chain connects TRBV3-1 to TRBJ2-2, with D maybe TRBD2 (6 bases). The CDR3 sequence is 15 residues long. Germline CDR1 reads LGHDT; CDR2 reads YNNKEL (reference sequence). V lost 5 bases to trimming and J lost 1 base, with 11 bases between them. CDR3 DNA sequence: TGTGCCAGCAGCTGGGGGGACGGGAACACCGGGGAGCTGTTTTTT. Translated: CASSWGDGNTGELFF.

This clonotype was counted ten times or more. The V and J genes are TRBV20-1 and TRBJ2-5; D is undetermined. Germline V gene sequence: CDR1 DFQATT, CDR2 SNEGSKA (reference sequence). The CDR3 totals 12 residues. V was pared by 2 bases and J by 5 bases, with 9 bases between. CDR3 in amino acids: CSARQPTETQYF. DNA for the CDR3: TGCAGTGCTAGACAACCAACCGAGACCCAGTACTTC.

This rearrangement joins TRBV20-1 to TRBJ2-7, with D hard to call. The CDR3 totals 18 residues. V dropped 1 base and J dropped 0 bases, with 22 bases sitting between them. Germline V CDR1 and CDR2: DFQATT, SNEGSKA (reference sequence). The CDR3 region is CSARVPGRASIPSYEQYF. The CDR3 DNA sequence: TGCAGTGCTAGAGTTCCAGGCCGGGCGAGCATTCCCTCCTACGAGCAGTACTTC.

At least ten counts were recorded for this clonotype. The gene calls are TRBV28 and TRBJ2-7, with a tentative D call TRBD2 (6 bases). V gave up 3 bases and J gave up 4 bases, with 22 bases separating them. The CDR3 loop spans 17 amino acids. The germline gives CDR1 MDHEN, CDR2 SYDVKM. The CDR3 DNA reads TGTGCCAGCAGTTTCGAACTCCGGGACCCCCGGGGGTACGAGCAGTACTTC. This translates into CASSFELRDPRGYEQYF.

This clonotype was recorded at least ten times. As DNA, the CDR3 is TGTGCCAGCAGCTTAGCGCTGGACAGGGATAATTCACCCCTCCACTTT. It encodes CASSLALDRDNSPLHF. The chain combines TRBV7-2 with TRBJ1-6; 8 bases fit TRBD1. Germline loops: CDR1 SGHTA, CDR2 FQGNSA. The CDR3 has 16 residues. V shed 0 bases and J 5 bases; nucleotides not matched to a gene: 3.

Many counts were recorded for this clonotype. This chain links TRBV30 with TRBJ1-1; D perhaps matches TRBD1 (6 bases). Germline assignment: CDR1 GTSNPN and CDR2 SVGIG (reference sequence). CDR3 length: 16 amino acids. Trimming left V 0 bases short and J 6 bases short, with 20 bases between. The CDR3 coding sequence is TGTGCCTGGAGTGTACCTACAGGGATTCGCTTGCCTGAAGCTTTCTTT. As protein: CAWSVPTGIRLPEAFF.

This clonotype was seen many times. This chain uses TRBV19 with TRBJ1-1; 10 nucleotides line up with TRBD1. Germline trimming cut 7 bases from V and 4 bases from J; bases unmatched to any gene: 12. CDR1 and CDR2 (germline): LNHDA, SQIVND (reference sequence). CDR3 length equals 16 residues. The CDR3 sequence is CASITRFGQGGTEAFF. Here the CDR3 DNA reads TGTGCCAGTATTACTCGATTCGGACAGGGGGGCACTGAAGCTTTCTTT.

This clonotype has a handful of counts. This chain joins TRBV27 and TRBJ2-2; D could derive from TRBD1 or TRBD2 (5 bases each). This CDR3 has 15 residues. Trimming shortened V by 3 bases and J by 2 bases, and 10 bases separated the two germline ends. Looked up from germline, CDR1 is MNHEY and CDR2 is SMNVEV (reference sequence). CDR3 DNA: TGTGCCAGCAGTTTCCGGGGCGGTAACACCGGGGAGCTGTTTTTT. Translated: CASSFRGGNTGELFF.

This clonotype was seen many times. The chain uses TRBV6-1 and TRBJ2-7; 9 bases agree with TRBD2. V shed 8 bases and J 2 bases; nucleotides not matched to a gene: 10. CDR1 MNHNS and CDR2 SASEGT come from the germline V gene. There are 15 residues in the CDR3. CDR3 DNA: TGTGCCAGCCGGGGGCTAGCGGGGCCCCCCTACGAGCAGTACTTC. This gives the protein CASRGLAGPPYEQYF.

This clonotype was detected ten times or more. V gene TRBV19 combines with J gene TRBJ2-7, with 10 bases that match TRBD1. This CDR3 region has 16 residues. The V gene's germline CDR1 is LNHDA and CDR2 SQIVND (reference sequence). The V gene end was trimmed by 6 bases and the J gene end by 5 bases; junction bases not matched to a gene: 13. CDR3 protein: CASRPGTGDFLDEQYF. DNA for the CDR3: TGTGCCAGTAGGCCGGGGACAGGGGACTTTTTGGACGAGCAGTACTTC.

This clonotype was found many times. The gene calls are TRBV20-1 and TRBJ2-5; D not certain. V lost 7 bases and J 6 bases, leaving 21 bases between the germline ends. Germline CDR1 is DFQATT and CDR2 is SNEGSKA (reference sequence). The CDR3 has 14 amino acids. CDR3 sequence reads: CSGFGSSGMKTQYF. CDR3 DNA sequence: TGCAGTGGGTTTGGGTCCTCAGGTATGAAGACCCAGTACTTC.

This clonotype came up a few times. V usage is TRBV28 and J usage is TRBJ1-1, with D possibly TRBD1 on 6 matching bases. CDR3 length: 14 residues. Per germline, CDR1 MDHEN and CDR2 SYDVKM. The V gene lost 6 bases and the J gene lost 7 bases, with 18 bases spanning the gap. The CDR3 protein is CASRFATGTGEAFF. CDR3 bases: TGTGCCAGCAGGTTTGCGACAGGAACAGGTGAAGCTTTCTTT.

This clonotype showed up many times. The chain joins TRBV5-1 to TRBJ1-2; TRBD1 agrees at 9 bases. The V gene's germline CDR1 is SGHRS and CDR2 YFSETQ. V trimming: 1 base; J trimming: 8 bases; junction bases outside the gene matches: 9. The CDR3 has 15 residues. The CDR3 DNA sequence: TGCGCCAGCAGCTTGAGTGGGGACAGGGTAGTCGGCTACACCTTC. This sequence encodes CASSLSGDRVVGYTF.

About this clonotype: A read error may explain this, as a much larger clone is one base away. The chain uses TRBV7-3 and TRBJ2-7; 13 bases align to TRBD2. The CDR3 covers 13 residues. Germline V CDR1 and CDR2: SGHTA, FQGTGA. The ends lost 5 bases at V and 6 bases at J; junction bases unmatched: 1. The CDR3 sequence is CASSRTSGSEQYF. The CDR3 region has the DNA TGTGCCAGCAGCCGGACTAGCGGGAGCGAGCAGTACTTC.

This clonotype was detected ten times or more. The genes are TRBV5-1 and TRBJ2-4; no definite D call. The ends were cut back, 1 base at V and 6 bases at J, with 11 bases in the middle. This CDR3 contains 14 residues. Looked up from germline, CDR1 is SGHRS and CDR2 is YFSETQ. CDR3 sequence reads: CASSLSQKPNIQYF. CDR3 coding DNA: TGCGCCAGCAGCTTGTCCCAGAAACCAAACATTCAGTACTTC. The full variable domain, rest sourced from reference TRBV5-1 and TRBJ2-4, is KAGVTQTPRYLIKTRGQQVTLSCSPISGHRSVSWYQQTPGQGLQFLFEYFSETQRNKGNFPGRFSGRQFSNSRSEMNVSTLELGDSALYLCASSLSQKPNIQYFGAGTRLSVL.

This clonotype was recorded at least ten times. The V call is TRBV14, the J call TRBJ1-1, with 10 bases that match TRBD1. Germline CDR1 reads SGHDN; CDR2 reads FVKESK. The CDR3 extends over 16 amino acids. With 1 base clipped from V and 0 bases from J, the junction kept 2 bases outside the gene matches. The CDR3 here is CASSQGDRGMNTEAFF. CDR3 DNA: TGTGCCAGCAGCCAAGGGGACAGGGGCATGAACACTGAAGCTTTCTTT.

There are many counts of this clonotype. The chain joins TRBV12-5 to TRBJ2-7, with 7 positions matching TRBD2. The CDR3 is made up of 16 amino acids. CDR1 LGHNT and CDR2 FRNRAP come from the germline V gene. V was pared by 2 bases and J by 3 bases, with 10 bases of the junction left unmatched. The CDR3 protein is CASGLYKASGLYEQYF. The CDR3 DNA sequence: TGTGCTAGTGGTTTGTACAAGGCTAGCGGACTCTACGAGCAGTACTTC.

This clonotype came up many times. V and J are TRBV12-3 or TRBV12-4 and TRBJ2-6; 9 bases map to TRBD1. V was pared by 5 bases and J by 0 bases, with 8 bases of the junction left unmatched. This CDR3 is built from 18 residues. Here the CDR3 DNA reads TGTGCCAGCAGTCCGAGGGACAGGGACGTCTCTGGGGCCAACGTCCTGACTTTC. It is translated as CASSPRDRDVSGANVLTF.